The next 30 T cell receptor beta chains were all read from a single sample in a study of shared clonotypes between healthy human individuals. The data were produced by immunoSEQ multiplex PCR, yet TCRdb's version contains in-frame clones alone and is incomplete. The sample consists of millions of clones, approximately 95% of them appearing once. The naive CD8 fraction comprised CD45RO-negative cells positively selected for CCR7 and excluded terminally differentiated effector memory CD45RA+ cells. The sequenced sample consisted of naive CD8+ T cells sorted from blood. These TCRs come from a man in his late teens or twenties in good health.

The CDR3 sequence is CASRGTQGARPYGYTF. The CDR3 bases are TGTGCCAGCAGGGGTACCCAGGGGGCGCGACCCTATGGCTACACCTTC. This chain joins TRBV11-2 and TRBJ1-2; 8 bases align to TRBD1. This CDR3 spans 16 amino acids. Trimming took 6 bases from V and 4 from J; bases not matched to a gene: 13. Germline assignment: CDR1 SGHAT and CDR2 FQNNGV.

Written as DNA, the CDR3 is TGTGCCAGCAGACAGGGGGGTAACGCTGAAGCTTTCTTT. It specifies CASRQGGNAEAFF. This chain uses TRBV6-5 with TRBJ1-1; 8 nucleotides line up with TRBD1. The CDR3 consists of 13 residues. Losses at the gene ends were 6 bases for V and 6 bases for J; bases not matched to a gene: 6. Germline loops: CDR1 MNHEY, CDR2 SVGAGI.

The rearrangement links TRBV5-1 to TRBJ2-1, with 7 bases identical to TRBD2. Per the germline V gene, CDR1 is SGHRS and CDR2 is YFSETQ. The CDR3 contains 16 residues. V was clipped by 3 bases and J by 4 bases; unmatched bases: 10. CDR3 residues: CASSWTLADQYNEQFF. For the CDR3, the DNA is TGCGCCAGCAGCTGGACCCTAGCGGACCAATACAATGAGCAGTTCTTC.

The genes are TRBV5-4 and TRBJ2-7; possibly TRBD1 for D (5 bases). V lost 5 bases and J 0 bases, leaving 15 bases between the germline ends. Germline V gene lookup returns CDR1 SGHNT and CDR2 YYREEE (reference sequence). The CDR3 runs to 15 residues. Written as DNA, the CDR3 is TGTGCCAGCAGTTTTGGGGCTCTGGACTCCTACGAGCAGTACTTC. Amino acids: CASSFGALDSYEQYF.

The chain couples TRBV5-6 to TRBJ1-2; no definite D call. Trimming pared 0 bases from V and 6 bases from J, leaving 15 bases between. The CDR3 sequence is 15 residues long. CDR1 and CDR2 (germline): SGHDT, YYEEEE. CDR3 residues: CASSLAIVIGDGYTF. DNA for the CDR3: TGTGCCAGCAGCTTGGCGATCGTTATTGGGGATGGCTACACCTTC.

A single count supports this clone. The rearrangement joins TRBV28 to TRBJ1-5; no clear D gene. Trimming took 6 bases from V and 0 from J, leaving 9 bases between them. CDR3 length: 14 amino acids. The germline V gene encodes CDR1 MDHEN and CDR2 SYDVKM. DNA of the CDR3: TGTGCCAGCAGATCATCCTTTAGCAATCAGCCCCAGCATTTT. It specifies CASRSSFSNQPQHF.

A remark on this clone: Additional DNA sequences in this sample encode the identical CDR3. The V and J genes are TRBV27 and TRBJ2-7, with D perhaps matching TRBD1 (5 bases). This CDR3 contains 13 residues. The V gene lost 5 bases and the J gene lost 3 bases, with 11 bases spanning the gap. Germline values: CDR1 MNHEY, CDR2 SMNVEV (reference sequence). Here the CDR3 DNA reads TGTGCCAGCAGTCCAGGGCAAGACTACGAGCAGTACTTC. Encoded protein: CASSPGQDYEQYF.

This rearrangement joins TRBV14 to TRBJ2-5, with TRBD1 matching over 12 bases. The ends lost 0 bases at V and 2 bases at J; junction bases unmatched: 13. The CDR3 is made up of 20 amino acids. Per germline, CDR1 SGHDN and CDR2 FVKESK. This CDR3 reads CASSQDRGTGGFRWQETQYF. The CDR3 region has the DNA TGTGCCAGCAGCCAAGATCGCGGGACAGGGGGCTTCCGTTGGCAAGAGACCCAGTACTTC.

The chain joins TRBV7-2 to TRBJ2-3, with 8 nucleotides matching TRBD1. The junction had 6 bases not matched to a gene; V was cut back by 5 bases and J by 2 bases. The V gene's germline CDR1 is SGHTA and CDR2 FQGNSA. CDR3 size: 15 residues. The chain's CDR3 is CASSQGTGSTDTQYF. The CDR3 DNA follows: TGTGCCAGCAGCCAAGGGACAGGCTCCACAGATACGCAGTATTTT.

The rearrangement links TRBV29-1 to TRBJ2-1; D is uncertain. From germline, CDR1 is SQVTM and CDR2 ANQGSEA. The CDR3 is 15 amino acids. Trimming took off 0 bases at V and 4 bases at J, with 13 bases between the two ends. DNA for the CDR3: TGCAGCGTTGAAGATCACGGCAGCGATTACAATGAGCAGTTCTTC. Its protein is CSVEDHGSDYNEQFF.

This clone was recorded once. The chain combines TRBV9 with TRBJ1-1; D is unresolved. This CDR3 spans 14 amino acids. Germline V gene sequence: CDR1 SGDLS, CDR2 YYNGEE. Trimming took off 0 bases at V and 7 bases at J, with 13 bases between the two ends. CDR3 loop: CASSVAEGVIEAFF. CDR3 bases: TGTGCCAGCAGCGTAGCGGAGGGAGTAATTGAAGCTTTCTTT. Filled out from reference TRBV9 and TRBJ1-1, the complete variable domain reads DSGVTQTPKHLITATGQRVTLRCSPRSGDLSVYWYQQSLDQGLQFLIQYYNGEERAKGNILERFSAQQFPDLHSELNLSSLELGDSALYFCASSVAEGVIEAFFGQGTRLTVV.

The CDR3 loop reads CAISDPPLYGYTF. As DNA, the CDR3 is TGTGCCATCAGTGACCCCCCCCTCTATGGCTACACCTTC. The J gene is TRBJ1-2, the V gene TRBV10-3, with D hard to call. V was pared by 3 bases and J by 4 bases, with 9 bases between. This CDR3 is 13 amino acids long. CDR1 ENHRY and CDR2 SYGVKD come from the germline V gene.

Turning to this clone: At one end the junction does not follow the germline gene, possibly because of a read error. The chain links TRBV27 to TRBJ1-2, with 7 bases lining up with TRBD1. The germline V gene encodes CDR1 MNHEY and CDR2 SMNVEV (reference sequence). The CDR3 is made up of 17 amino acids. Here the CDR3 reads CASSLGPQGGWQNGHTF. DNA of the CDR3: TGTGCCAGCAGTTTAGGACCCCAGGGGGGATGGCAAAATGGCCACACCTTC.

The chain is built from TRBV5-6 and TRBJ1-1; D unclear. The CDR3 has 13 amino acids. Trimming removed 5 bases from V and 5 bases from J, with 13 bases in between. Germline V gene data show CDR1 as SGHDT and CDR2 as YYEEEE. CDR3 coding DNA: TGTGCCAGCAGTCCGAGGCAGATTACTGAAGCTTTCTTT. The encoded protein is CASSPRQITEAFF.

The chain couples TRBV5-6 to TRBJ2-4, with D possibly matching TRBD2 (6 bases). Germline V gene lookup returns CDR1 SGHDT and CDR2 YYEEEE. The length of the CDR3 is 16 residues. Deletions cut 0 bases from V and 7 bases from J, with 17 bases between. The CDR3 here is CASSLVGTSKLNIQYF. The CDR3 nucleotides read TGTGCCAGCAGCTTGGTCGGGACTTCCAAGCTTAACATTCAGTACTTC.

This clone appeared once. V gene TRBV5-4 combines with J gene TRBJ2-3; TRBD2 matches 10 bases. Germline V CDR1 and CDR2: SGHNT, YYREEE (reference sequence). The CDR3 has 14 amino acids. V lost 4 bases and J lost 4; bases outside the gene matches: 3. DNA for the CDR3: TGTGCCAGCAGCGTCACTAGCGGGGCAGATACGCAGTATTTT. Residues: CASSVTSGADTQYF. The entire variable domain, with the rest obtained from reference TRBV5-4 and TRBJ2-3, is as follows: ETGVTQSPTHLIKTRGQQVTLRCSSQSGHNTVSWYQQALGQGPQFIFQYYREEENGRGNFPPRFSGLQFPNYSSELNVNALELDDSALYLCASSVTSGADTQYFGPGTRLTVL.

The V and J genes are TRBV19 and TRBJ2-5; D remains unclear. Germline CDR1 is LNHDA and CDR2 is SQIVND (reference sequence). The V and J ends lost 1 base and 5 bases respectively, with 14 bases between them. CDR3 size: 15 residues. The CDR3 DNA sequence: TGTGCCAGTAGTATAGTTACGAGCTCCTGGGAGACCCAGTACTTC. Translation gives CASSIVTSSWETQYF.

The chain joins TRBV4-1 to TRBJ1-1; the D is unclear. The CDR3 spans 13 residues. The V end lost 4 bases, the J end lost 7 bases, and 13 bases lay between the germline ends. Germline values: CDR1 MGHRA, CDR2 YSYEKL. The CDR3 protein is CASSLWVNDEAFF. In DNA form, the CDR3 reads TGCGCCAGCAGCCTGTGGGTCAATGATGAAGCTTTCTTT.

The chain joins TRBV6-1 to TRBJ2-1, with D possibly matching TRBD1 (5 bases). CDR1 MNHNS and CDR2 SASEGT come from the germline V gene. The CDR3 runs 16 residues. The V gene lost 4 bases and the J gene lost 0 bases, with 13 bases spanning the gap. The CDR3 DNA sequence: TGTGCCAGCAGTGCCAATGGGGCCGGCTCCTACAATGAGCAGTTCTTC. Translation gives CASSANGAGSYNEQFF.

The rearrangement links TRBV9 to TRBJ2-2; D is uncertain. Germline CDR1 reads SGDLS; CDR2 reads YYNGEE. Trimming removed 1 base at V and 0 bases at J, with 13 bases between. The CDR3 spans 17 residues. The CDR3 region has the DNA TGTGCCAGCAGCGTACCAATAACCGGGCCGAACACCGGGGAGCTGTTTTTT. It encodes CASSVPITGPNTGELFF. Based on the CDR3 plus reference TRBV9 and TRBJ2-2, the full variable domain is DSGVTQTPKHLITATGQRVTLRCSPRSGDLSVYWYQQSLDQGLQFLIQYYNGEERAKGNILERFSAQQFPDLHSELNLSSLELGDSALYFCASSVPITGPNTGELFFGEGSRLTVL.

The rearrangement links TRBV6-5 to TRBJ2-1; D unclear. This CDR3 contains 13 residues. CDR1 and CDR2 (germline): MNHEY, SVGAGI. Trimming shortened V by 5 bases and J by 9 bases, and 14 bases separated the two germline ends. The CDR3: CASSESGAGEQFF. DNA of the CDR3: TGTGCCAGCAGTGAATCCGGAGCTGGTGAGCAGTTCTTC.

The V gene is TRBV7-9, the J gene TRBJ2-3; D call uncertain. Germline CDR1 is SEHNR and CDR2 is FQNEAQ (reference sequence). CDR3 length: 14 amino acids. Between the trimmed V and J ends, which lost 4 bases and 4 bases, there was a span of 12 bases. Here the CDR3 DNA reads TGTGCCAGCAGCTCCGGCGAATCTGCAGATACGCAGTATTTT. This translates into CASSSGESADTQYF.

The chain uses TRBV9 and TRBJ1-1, with 7 positions matching TRBD1. In germline, CDR1 is SGDLS, CDR2 YYNGEE. Trimming at V came to 3 bases and at J to 0 bases, leaving 5 bases not matched to a gene. This CDR3 has 15 amino acids. The CDR3 bases are TGTGCCAGCAGCGCCTTTGGACAGGTGAACACTGAAGCTTTCTTT. This codes for CASSAFGQVNTEAFF.

The CDR3 reads CASSPGDLPYNEQFF. CDR3 sequence (DNA): TGCGCCAGCAGCCCCGGGGACCTACCCTACAATGAGCAGTTCTTC. The V gene is TRBV4-1, the J gene TRBJ2-1, with D possibly being TRBD1 or TRBD2 (5 bases each). Germline values: CDR1 MGHRA, CDR2 YSYEKL. Trimming pared 4 bases from V and 2 bases from J, leaving 12 bases between. This CDR3 contains 15 residues.

The V gene is TRBV19, the J gene TRBJ2-7; D is perhaps TRBD2 (6 bases). Trimming removed 5 bases from V and 0 bases from J, with 14 bases in between. From germline, CDR1 is LNHDA and CDR2 SQIVND (reference sequence). The CDR3 is 15 amino acids. The CDR3 here is CASSFHSGASYEQYF. CDR3 coding DNA: TGTGCCAGTAGTTTCCATAGCGGTGCCTCCTACGAGCAGTACTTC.

The chain joins TRBV6-5 to TRBJ2-7; unclear D gene. Germline CDR1 is MNHEY and CDR2 is SVGAGI. The CDR3 is made up of 12 amino acids. V dropped 6 bases and J dropped 2 bases, with 8 bases sitting between them. The CDR3 bases are TGTGCCAGCAGCCTCAATACCTACGAGCAGTACTTC. It codes for CASSLNTYEQYF.

The chain combines TRBV6-4 with TRBJ2-1; 7 nucleotides align to TRBD2. The CDR3 has 15 residues. After removal of 0 bases from V and 7 bases from J, the junction contained 6 bases not matched to a gene. The germline V gene has CDR1 MRHNA and CDR2 SNTAGT. The DNA for the CDR3 is TGTGCCAGCAGTGACTCGGCTAGCGGTACAAATGAGCAGTTCTTC. Amino acid sequence: CASSDSASGTNEQFF.

The rearrangement links TRBV30 to TRBJ2-2, with 8 positions matching TRBD2. With 5 bases clipped from V and 6 bases from J, the junction kept 11 bases outside the gene matches. The CDR3 runs 15 residues. From germline, CDR1 is GTSNPN and CDR2 SVGIG (reference sequence). The CDR3 sequence is CAWEYSGSYPGELFF. The CDR3 DNA reads as TGTGCCTGGGAGTACAGCGGGAGTTATCCCGGGGAGCTGTTTTTT.

V is TRBV30 and J is TRBJ2-1; TRBD2 might be the D (5 bases). Trimming shortened V by 8 bases and J by 7 bases, and 18 bases separated the two germline ends. Germline-derived CDR1 and CDR2 are GTSNPN and SVGIG (reference sequence). The CDR3 contains 13 residues. CDR3 sequence: CAVYPQEGNEQFF. CDR3 DNA sequence: TGTGCCGTATACCCCCAAGAGGGTAATGAGCAGTTCTTC.

This clone came up once. The chain recombines TRBV9 with TRBJ1-2, with 8 positions matching TRBD1. J gave up 4 bases and V 4 bases, and 6 bases lay outside the gene matches. The CDR3 totals 14 residues. CDR1 is SGDLS and CDR2 is YYNGEE in the germline V gene. The CDR3 bases are TGTGCCAGCAGCCCAGAGGACAGGGCCTATGGCTACACCTTC. This gives the protein CASSPEDRAYGYTF. Looking up the rest from reference TRBV9 and TRBJ1-2 gives the full variable domain: DSGVTQTPKHLITATGQRVTLRCSPRSGDLSVYWYQQSLDQGLQFLIQYYNGEERAKGNILERFSAQQFPDLHSELNLSSLELGDSALYFCASSPEDRAYGYTFGSGTRLTVV.